A single sample gave rise to the 9 T cell receptor beta chains below, sequenced in a study of blood T cells in healthy people across ages. Then a second PCR, running about 6 to 11 cycles, was carried out with a sample-barcoded 5' primer and a J-beta primer mix. TCRdb recomputed calls from the 5' RACE reads with MiXCR, one row per CDR3 protein. This sample yields around 800,000 distinct CDR3 sequences, of which about 47% are seen a single time; 15% to 20% belongs to the top ten. Sequencing was done on a sample of blood. These receptors came from a man aged 80 or over in good health.

This chain links TRBV5-1 with TRBJ2-1; D might be TRBD2 (5 bases). This CDR3 contains 16 residues. The V and J ends lost 4 bases and 4 bases respectively, with 18 bases between them. The germline CDR1 and CDR2 sequences are SGHRS and YFSETQ. The CDR3 sequence is CASSPGGQRVYNEQFF. CDR3 DNA: TGCGCCAGCAGCCCCGGAGGCCAAAGAGTTTACAATGAGCAGTTCTTC.

CDR3 sequence (DNA): TGCAGTGCTAGCCCCGGGACAGGACATCCTAATTCACCCCTCCACTTT. Translated, it gives CSASPGTGHPNSPLHF. The chain employs TRBV20-1 and TRBJ1-6; TRBD1 matches at 8 bases. This CDR3 region has 16 residues. Germline lookup yields CDR1 DFQATT and CDR2 SNEGSKA (reference sequence). Trimming removed 3 bases from V and 6 bases from J; junction bases left unmatched: 10.

About this clonotype itself: This may be a read error: a much more frequent sequence differs by one nucleotide. The genes are TRBV9 and TRBJ2-3, with TRBD1 identical over 8 bases. This CDR3 spans 16 amino acids. Germline V gene sequence: CDR1 SGDLS, CDR2 YYNGEE. The CDR3 bases are TGTGCCGGCAGCGAATCGGGACAGGCTAGCACAGATACGCAGTATTTT. Translation: CAGSESGQASTDTQYF.

V and J are TRBV7-9 and TRBJ1-5, with D uncertain. V lost 4 bases and J lost 0, with 13 bases in between. Looked up from germline, CDR1 is SEHNR and CDR2 is FQNEAQ (reference sequence). This CDR3 region has 16 residues. The CDR3 here is CASSSGRGNSNQPQHF. CDR3 DNA sequence: TGTGCCAGCAGCTCAGGAAGAGGGAATAGCAATCAGCCCCAGCATTTT.

Concerning this clonotype itself: A much larger clone differs by one base, so this may be a read error. CDR3 DNA: TGTGCCAGCAGCTTAACGGGCGGGAGGGCCAACGATGAGCAGTTCTTC. Protein product: CASSLTGGRANDEQFF. The chain couples TRBV7-2 to TRBJ2-1, with 9 nucleotides matching TRBD2. Germline CDR1 SGHTA, CDR2 FQGNSA. The CDR3 contains 16 residues. The junction had 10 bases not matched to a gene; V was cut back by 2 bases and J by 8 bases.

The chain joins TRBV5-5 to TRBJ2-7; 9 nucleotides agree with TRBD2. Germline CDR1 and CDR2: SGHKS and YYEKEE (reference sequence). This CDR3 region has 16 residues. Trimming took 0 bases from V and 7 from J; bases not matched to a gene: 11. The CDR3 nucleotides read TGTGCCAGCAGCTTGGGTTCTAGCGGGACCGACTATGAGCAGTACTTC. This gives the protein CASSLGSSGTDYEQYF.

DNA of the CDR3: TGTGCCAGCACCCGACCTAGCGGGAGCCCTCCCTACGAGCAGTACTTC. Its translation: CASTRPSGSPPYEQYF. The chain carries TRBV6-2 or TRBV6-3 and TRBJ2-7; 10 bases align to TRBD2. The CDR3 is made up of 16 amino acids. J was trimmed by 2 bases and V by 7 bases; bases with no gene match: 11. CDR1 is MNHEY and CDR2 is SVGEGT in the germline V gene.

CDR3 coding DNA: TGCGCCAGCAGCTTGGAACAGGGGTTTGGGAATGAGCAGTTCTTC. Its protein product is CASSLEQGFGNEQFF. The rearrangement joins TRBV5-1 to TRBJ2-1; TRBD1 matches at 7 bases. Germline values: CDR1 SGHRS, CDR2 YFSETQ. After removal of 0 bases from V and 7 bases from J, the junction contained 7 bases not matched to a gene. This CDR3 is built from 15 residues.

V gene TRBV12-3 or TRBV12-4 combines with J gene TRBJ2-3; TRBD2 might be the D (6 bases). The ends were cut back, 1 base at V and 1 base at J, with 15 bases in the middle. CDR3 size: 17 residues. The CDR3 reads CASSLDDPGVGTDTQYF. Written as DNA, the CDR3 is TGTGCCAGCAGTTTAGATGATCCGGGAGTCGGCACAGATACGCAGTATTTT.